Listed below are T cell receptor beta chains from one sample, sequenced in a study of tumor-infiltrating lymphocytes in primary liver carcinoma. TCRdb re-analysed the multiplex PCR reads in MiXCR, keeping a single row per CDR3 protein. The repertoire has some 94,000 distinct CDR3 sequences, around three quarters of them found once; the top ten carry roughly 10%. Source material: liver tumor tissue from sampling region 5. The receptors shown here come from a woman aged 55-69 years with primary liver carcinoma and hepatitis B virus infection. Each CDR3 is given with its conserved first and last residue. Fields, in order: D gene, V gene, clone size, J gene, CDR3 protein, CDR3 DNA. D genes are given only for firm matches. Only some rows state a clone size, as once, few, many or a class for expanded clones.

NA	TRBV12-3/TRBV12-4	NA	TRBJ2-5	CVSSLWPRKDTETQYF	TGTGTCAGCAGTTTGTGGCCCCGCAAGGATACAGAGACCCAGTACTTC
NA	TRBV11-2	NA	TRBJ2-1	CVSSLDSSSYNKQFF	TGTGTCAGCAGCTTAGATAGTAGCTCCTACAATAAGCAGTTCTTC
TRBD1	TRBV2	NA	TRBJ1-2	CTSRDLQGYYGYTF	TGTACCAGCAGGGACCTACAGGGGTACTATGGCTACACCTTC
TRBD1	TRBV11-2	NA	TRBJ1-2	CVSSLDPVTGEIYGYTF	TGTGTCAGCAGCTTAGACCCCGTGACAGGGGAAATCTATGGCTACACCTTC
TRBD2	TRBV7-9	many	TRBJ2-7	CASSLPSGYEQYF	TGTGCCAGCAGCTTACCTAGCGGTTACGAGCAGTACTTC
NA	TRBV11-2	NA	TRBJ2-7	CASSRTESEQYF	TGTGCCAGCAGCCGGACAGAGTCCGAGCAGTACTTC
TRBD1	TRBV7-9	many	TRBJ2-5	CASSLAGGRETQYF	TGTGCCAGCAGCTTAGCAGGGGGCAGGGAGACCCAGTACTTC
TRBD1	TRBV5-1	once	TRBJ2-2	CASSSGSGTGTAGELSF	TGCGCCAGCAGCTCAGGCTCCGGGACAGGGACGGCCGGGGAGCTGTCTTTT
TRBD2	TRBV5-4	many	TRBJ2-5	CASSPGVAGVQETQYF	TGTGCCAGCAGCCCCGGGGTAGCGGGAGTTCAAGAGACCCAGTACTTC
TRBD1	TRBV29-1	NA	TRBJ1-4	CSVGSGGTKEKLFF	TGCAGTGTAGGATCAGGGGGCACTAAGGAAAAACTGTTTTTT
TRBD1	TRBV6-2/TRBV6-3	few	TRBJ2-7	CASSLRDRAHEQYF	TGTGCCAGCAGCCTCCGGGACAGGGCCCACGAGCAGTACTTC
NA	TRBV28	once	TRBJ2-3	CSSSLTDTQYF	TGTTCCAGCAGTCTGACAGATACGCAGTATTTT
NA	TRBV11-2	NA	TRBJ2-3	CTSSVNVRLDTQYF	TGTACCAGTAGCGTAAACGTACGGTTGGATACGCAGTATTTT
TRBD1	TRBV6-5	NA	TRBJ1-6	CTSNLQGSAYKSPLHF	TGTACCAGCAATCTACAGGGGTCGGCCTATAAATCACCCCTCCACTTT
TRBD2	TRBV10-3	NA	TRBJ2-7	CAISIKPGLAGNEQYF	TGTGCCATCAGTATCAAACCGGGACTAGCAGGAAACGAGCAGTACTTC
NA	TRBV5-5	many	TRBJ2-5	CASSLGQVGTQYF	TGTGCCAGCAGCTTGGGACAGGTGGGGACCCAGTACTTC
TRBD1	TRBV11-2	NA	TRBJ1-1	CANNPQGTGSEPAEAFF	TGTGCCAACAACCCCCAAGGGACAGGGTCGGAACCTGCTGAAGCTTTCTTT
TRBD2	TRBV11-2	NA	TRBJ2-1	CTSSRRLAGGQGDEQFF	TGTACCAGCAGCAGGAGGCTAGCGGGAGGGCAGGGGGATGAGCAGTTCTTC
NA	TRBV11-2	once	TRBJ1-2	CASSLSRGFYDYTF	TGTGCCAGCAGCTTAAGCAGGGGATTCTATGACTATACCTTC
NA	TRBV7-9	few	TRBJ2-5	CASSRGASIETQYF	TGTGCCAGCAGCCGGGGGGCTAGCATTGAGACCCAGTACTTC
TRBD1	TRBV5-5	many	TRBJ1-1	CASSLMGQTRNTEAFF	TGTGCCAGCAGCTTGATGGGACAGACAAGGAACACTGAAGCTTTCTTT
NA	TRBV12-3/TRBV12-4	many	TRBJ2-2	CASSYAGELFF	TGTGCCAGCAGTTACGCTGGGGAGCTGTTTTTT
NA	TRBV14	many	TRBJ2-1	CASSPRGGNEQFF	TGTGCCAGCAGCCCCAGGGGGGGCAATGAGCAGTTCTTC
TRBD1	TRBV6-5	many	TRBJ2-2	CASRGQGITGELFF	TGTGCCAGCAGAGGACAGGGGATCACCGGGGAGCTGTTTTTT
NA	TRBV11-2	NA	TRBJ2-7	CASSPSGTGAERYF	TGTGCCAGCAGTCCAAGCGGAACGGGTGCCGAGCGGTACTTC
NA	TRBV29-1	once	TRBJ2-5	CSAEGHGRETQYF	TGCAGTGCCGAGGGGCATGGACGGGAGACCCAGTACTTC